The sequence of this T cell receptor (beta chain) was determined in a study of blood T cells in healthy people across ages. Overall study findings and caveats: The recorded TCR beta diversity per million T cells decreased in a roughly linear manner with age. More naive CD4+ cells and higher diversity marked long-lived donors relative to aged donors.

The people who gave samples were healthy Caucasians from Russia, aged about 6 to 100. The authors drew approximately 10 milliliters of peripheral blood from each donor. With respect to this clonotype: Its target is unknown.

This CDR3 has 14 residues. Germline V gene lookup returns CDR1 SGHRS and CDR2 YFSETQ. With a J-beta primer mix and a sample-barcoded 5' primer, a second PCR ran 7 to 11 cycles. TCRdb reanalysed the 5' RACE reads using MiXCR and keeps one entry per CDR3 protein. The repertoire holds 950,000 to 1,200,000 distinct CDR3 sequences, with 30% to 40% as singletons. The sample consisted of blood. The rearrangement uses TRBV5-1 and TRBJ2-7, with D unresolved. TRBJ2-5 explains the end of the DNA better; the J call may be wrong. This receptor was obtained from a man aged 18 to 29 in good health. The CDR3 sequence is CASSSGSVFQTQYF. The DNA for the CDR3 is TGCGCCAGCAGCTCGGGCTCGGTGTTTCAGACCCAGTACTTC.